These T cell receptor beta chains were read from a single sample in a study of T cell repertoires in cytomegalovirus infection. Each CDR3 protein is one row after TCRdb ran MiXCR on the reads. Counted here are fewer than 300,000 distinct CDR3 sequences, under 30% occurring once; the ten biggest clones make up about 15%. The source material was PBMCs. These receptor sequences come from a human donor in good health (CMV status not recorded). Some clones in this sample may be carry-over from other donors' samples. Each CDR3 is given with its conserved first and last residue. D genes are given only for firm matches. Size values are once, few and many counts, or a class for expanded clones, and some rows have none.

TRBV7-2,15,.,many,TRBJ1-5,TGTGCCAGCAGCTTTTTTGGGGGTGGCAATCAGCCCCAGCATTTT,CASSFFGGGNQPQHF
TRBV28,14,.,.,TRBJ2-7,TGTGCCAGCAGCCCCTGGGGTACAGGGAGCGAGCAGTACTTC,CASSPWGTGSEQYF
TRBV10-1,15,.,.,TRBJ2-2,TGCGCCAGCAGTGAGACGGGCTTTCGCACCGGGGAGCTGTTTTTT,CASSETGFRTGELFF
TRBV20-1,12,.,few,TRBJ1-2,TGCAGTGCGATCAGGGGAATCTATGGCTACACCTTC,CSAIRGIYGYTF
TRBV30,14,TRBD1,few,TRBJ1-1,TGTGCCTGGAGTTTGACAGGGAGTATCACTGAAGCTTTCTTT,CAWSLTGSITEAFF
TRBV7-2,16,TRBD1,many,TRBJ1-2,TGTGCCAGCGCCCAGGGGCCGGGACAGGGGGCTCCGGGCTACACCTTC,CASAQGPGQGAPGYTF
TRBV27,13,.,once,TRBJ2-7,TGTGCCAGCAGTTTAAAGCGGGCTTCCGAGCAGTACTTC,CASSLKRASEQYF
TRBV7-2,15,.,few,TRBJ1-5,TGTGCCAGCAGCTTAGCTTCGGCAGGCAATCAGCCCCAGCATTTT,CASSLASAGNQPQHF
TRBV29-1,13,.,.,TRBJ1-2,TGCAGCGTTGACCGGGACATTAACTATGGCTACACCTTC,CSVDRDINYGYTF
TRBV28,14,TRBD1,many,TRBJ1-2,TGTGCCAGCACACCGGGACAGGCGAGTGATGGCTACACCTTC,CASTPGQASDGYTF
TRBV12-3/TRBV12-4,11,.,.,TRBJ2-1,TGTGCCAGCAGAACACGTACTGAGCAGTTCTTC,CASRTRTEQFF
TRBV7-4,14,.,.,TRBJ1-3,TGTGCCAGCAGCCTTCTGAGCTCTGGAAACACCATATATTTT,CASSLLSSGNTIYF
TRBV20-1,16,.,few,TRBJ2-5,TGCAGTGCTAGCCCCCGTTCAGGGGGGTTCCAAGAGACCCAGTACTTC,CSASPRSGGFQETQYF
TRBV6-2/TRBV6-3,19,TRBD1,.,TRBJ2-1,TGTGCCAGCAGATACCTACAGGGGCCCATTCTTAGCTCCTACAATGAGCAGTTCTTC,CASRYLQGPILSSYNEQFF